This TCR beta chain was recorded in a study of lymphopenia after photon versus proton radiotherapy. Points from the study as a whole: Better survival with proton therapy was suggested as possible, not demonstrated. Under photons, naive T cells and diversity fell while effector/memory populations rose.

The CDR3 is 16 residues long. Germline V gene lookup returns CDR1 LNHDA and CDR2 SQIVND (reference sequence). With 5 bases removed from V and 1 base from J, the gap between germline ends came to 17 bases. This clone was seen a handful of times. Its specificity is unknown. Method: immunoSEQ multiplex PCR; TCRdb's copy keeps in-frame clones and lacks some. The data hold approximately 25,000 clones, with roughly 82% observed a single time. This sequence originates from a woman aged 70 to 79 with pancreatic cancer. The sample consisted of peripheral blood, taken from a patient treated with proton-based radiotherapy. The chain couples TRBV19 to TRBJ1-2, with D possibly being TRBD1 (5 bases). The CDR3 DNA sequence: TGTGCCAGTAGTGGCGGGACTCGGGCGGGTAACTATGGCTACACCTTC. Encoded protein: CASSGGTRAGNYGYTF.